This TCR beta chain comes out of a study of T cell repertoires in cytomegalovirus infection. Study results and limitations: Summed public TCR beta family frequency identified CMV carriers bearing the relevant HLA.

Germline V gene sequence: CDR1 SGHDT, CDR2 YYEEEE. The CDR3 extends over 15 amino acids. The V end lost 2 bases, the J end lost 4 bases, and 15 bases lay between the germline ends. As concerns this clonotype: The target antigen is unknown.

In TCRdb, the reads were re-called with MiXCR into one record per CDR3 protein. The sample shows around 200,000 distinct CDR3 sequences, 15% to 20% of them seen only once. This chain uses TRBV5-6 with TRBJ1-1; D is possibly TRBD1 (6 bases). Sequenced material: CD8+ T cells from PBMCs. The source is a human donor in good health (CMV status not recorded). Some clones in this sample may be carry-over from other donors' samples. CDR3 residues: CASSFESRGRTEAFF. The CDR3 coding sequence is TGTGCCAGCAGCTTCGAGAGCAGGGGACGCACTGAAGCTTTCTTT.